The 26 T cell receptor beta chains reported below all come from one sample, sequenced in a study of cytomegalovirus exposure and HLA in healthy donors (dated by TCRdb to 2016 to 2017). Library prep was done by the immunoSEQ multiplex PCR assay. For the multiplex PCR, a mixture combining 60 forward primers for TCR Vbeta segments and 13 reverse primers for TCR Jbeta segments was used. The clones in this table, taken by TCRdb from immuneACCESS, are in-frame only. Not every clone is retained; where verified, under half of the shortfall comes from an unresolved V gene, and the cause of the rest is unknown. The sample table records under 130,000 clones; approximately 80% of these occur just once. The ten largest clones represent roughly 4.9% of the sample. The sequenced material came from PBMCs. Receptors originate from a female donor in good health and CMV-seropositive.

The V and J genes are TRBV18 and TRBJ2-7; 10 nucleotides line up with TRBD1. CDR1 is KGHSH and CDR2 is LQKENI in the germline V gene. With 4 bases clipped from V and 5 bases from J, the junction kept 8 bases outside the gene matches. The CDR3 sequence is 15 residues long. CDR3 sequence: CASSHSGTGVDEQYF. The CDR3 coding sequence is TGTGCCAGCTCACACTCCGGGACAGGGGTGGACGAGCAGTACTTC.

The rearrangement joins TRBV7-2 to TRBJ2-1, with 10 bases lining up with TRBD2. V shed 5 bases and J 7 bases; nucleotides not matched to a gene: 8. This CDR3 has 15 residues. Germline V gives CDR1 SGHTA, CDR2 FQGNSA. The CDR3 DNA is TGTGCCAGCAGCCGCGGTAGCGGGAGGCTAAATGAGCAGTTCTTC. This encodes CASSRGSGRLNEQFF. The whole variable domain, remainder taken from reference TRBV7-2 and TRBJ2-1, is GAGVSQSPSNKVTEKGKDVELRCDPISGHTALYWYRQSLGQGLEFLIYFQGNSAPDKSGLPSDRFSAERTGGSVSTLTIQRTQQEDSAVYLCASSRGSGRLNEQFFGPGTRLTVL.

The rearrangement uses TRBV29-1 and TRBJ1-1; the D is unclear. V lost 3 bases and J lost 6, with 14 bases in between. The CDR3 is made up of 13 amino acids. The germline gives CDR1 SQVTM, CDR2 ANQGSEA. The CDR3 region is CSVEGREGSEAFF. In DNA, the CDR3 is TGCAGCGTTGAGGGAAGAGAGGGCTCTGAAGCTTTCTTT.

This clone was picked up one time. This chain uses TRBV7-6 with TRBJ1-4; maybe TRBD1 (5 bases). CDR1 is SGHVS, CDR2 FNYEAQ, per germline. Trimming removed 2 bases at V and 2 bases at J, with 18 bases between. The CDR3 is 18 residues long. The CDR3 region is CASSLRRAQRGTNEKLFF. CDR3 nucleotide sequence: TGTGCCAGCAGCTTACGCAGGGCCCAGCGGGGCACTAATGAAAAACTGTTTTTT.

CDR3 in amino acids: CASSALDSRYGYTF. The DNA for the CDR3 is TGTGCCAGCAGCGCCCTGGACAGCCGCTATGGCTACACCTTC. The chain links TRBV9 to TRBJ1-2, with D perhaps matching TRBD1 (6 bases). Germline assignment: CDR1 SGDLS and CDR2 YYNGEE. The CDR3 has 14 residues. The V gene lost 3 bases and the J gene lost 4 bases, with 13 bases spanning the gap. Together with reference TRBV9 and TRBJ1-2, the CDR3 gives the full variable domain: DSGVTQTPKHLITATGQRVTLRCSPRSGDLSVYWYQQSLDQGLQFLIQYYNGEERAKGNILERFSAQQFPDLHSELNLSSLELGDSALYFCASSALDSRYGYTFGSGTRLTVV.

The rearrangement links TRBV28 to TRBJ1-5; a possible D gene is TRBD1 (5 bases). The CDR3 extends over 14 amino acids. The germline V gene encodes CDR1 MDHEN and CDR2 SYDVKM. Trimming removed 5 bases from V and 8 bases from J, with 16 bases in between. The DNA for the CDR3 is TGTGCCAGCAGTCAGACAGCCCATAGGGAGCCCCAGCATTTT. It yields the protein CASSQTAHREPQHF.

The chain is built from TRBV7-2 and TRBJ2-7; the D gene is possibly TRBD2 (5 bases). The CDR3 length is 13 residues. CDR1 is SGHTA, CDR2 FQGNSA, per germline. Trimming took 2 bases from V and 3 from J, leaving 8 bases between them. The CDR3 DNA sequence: TGTGCCAGCAGCTTATCCCGGGACTACGAGCAGTACTTC. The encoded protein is CASSLSRDYEQYF. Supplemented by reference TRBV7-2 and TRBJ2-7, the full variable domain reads GAGVSQSPSNKVTEKGKDVELRCDPISGHTALYWYRQSLGQGLEFLIYFQGNSAPDKSGLPSDRFSAERTGGSVSTLTIQRTQQEDSAVYLCASSLSRDYEQYFGPGTRLTVT.

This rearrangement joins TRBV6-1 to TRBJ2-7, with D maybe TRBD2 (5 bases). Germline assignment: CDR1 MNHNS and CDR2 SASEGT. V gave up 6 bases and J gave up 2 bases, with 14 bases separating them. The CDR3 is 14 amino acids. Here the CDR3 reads CASREVGSTYEQYF. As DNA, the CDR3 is TGTGCCAGCAGGGAGGTAGGGTCAACCTACGAGCAGTACTTC.

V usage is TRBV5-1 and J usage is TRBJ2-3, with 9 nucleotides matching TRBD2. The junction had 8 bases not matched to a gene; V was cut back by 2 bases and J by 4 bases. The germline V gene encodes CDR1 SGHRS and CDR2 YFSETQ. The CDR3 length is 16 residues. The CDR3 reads CASSLFSGGTPDTQYF. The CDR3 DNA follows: TGCGCCAGCAGCTTATTTAGCGGGGGTACGCCAGATACGCAGTATTTT.

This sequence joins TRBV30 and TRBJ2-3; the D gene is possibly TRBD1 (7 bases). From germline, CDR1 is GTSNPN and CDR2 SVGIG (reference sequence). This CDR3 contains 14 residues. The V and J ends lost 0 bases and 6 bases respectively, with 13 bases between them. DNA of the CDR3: TGTGCCTGGAGTGTAGTCAGGGGGAGGGATACGCAGTATTTT. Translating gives CAWSVVRGRDTQYF.

For the CDR3, the DNA is TGCAGCGTTGAAGATTTAACTATCTATGGCTACACCTTC. Its protein product is CSVEDLTIYGYTF. J is TRBJ1-2 and V is TRBV29-1; no reliable D call. CDR1 is SQVTM and CDR2 is ANQGSEA in the germline V gene. The CDR3 is 13 amino acids. Trimming removed 0 bases at V and 4 bases at J, with 9 bases between.

This CDR3 reads CASSVSGSVGELFF. Written as DNA, the CDR3 is TGTGCCAGCAGCGTAAGCGGGAGCGTCGGGGAGCTGTTTTTT. This rearrangement joins TRBV9 to TRBJ2-2; 8 positions match TRBD2. Per germline, CDR1 SGDLS and CDR2 YYNGEE. This CDR3 has 14 amino acids. Losses at the gene ends were 1 base for V and 7 bases for J; bases not matched to a gene: 3.

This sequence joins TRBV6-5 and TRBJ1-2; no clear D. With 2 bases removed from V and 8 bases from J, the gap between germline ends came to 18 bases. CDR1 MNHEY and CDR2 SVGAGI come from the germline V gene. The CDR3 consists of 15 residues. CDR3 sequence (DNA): TGTGCCAGCAGTTACGAGGCTCGGGGAATGGGCGGCTACACCTTC. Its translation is CASSYEARGMGGYTF.

In nucleotides, the CDR3 is TGTGCCAGCAGTTTAATCTACAGGGGAGACACCGGGGAGCTGTTTTTT. Residues: CASSLIYRGDTGELFF. The rearrangement links TRBV27 to TRBJ2-2, with TRBD1 matching 7 bases. The CDR3 contains 16 residues. The V gene's germline CDR1 is MNHEY and CDR2 SMNVEV (reference sequence). V shed 2 bases and J 3 bases; nucleotides not matched to a gene: 6.

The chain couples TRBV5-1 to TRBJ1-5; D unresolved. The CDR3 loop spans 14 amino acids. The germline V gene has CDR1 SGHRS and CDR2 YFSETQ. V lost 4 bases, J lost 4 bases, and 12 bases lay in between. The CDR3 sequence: CASSPFAGNQPQHF. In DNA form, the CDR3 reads TGCGCCAGCAGCCCCTTTGCAGGAAATCAGCCCCAGCATTTT.

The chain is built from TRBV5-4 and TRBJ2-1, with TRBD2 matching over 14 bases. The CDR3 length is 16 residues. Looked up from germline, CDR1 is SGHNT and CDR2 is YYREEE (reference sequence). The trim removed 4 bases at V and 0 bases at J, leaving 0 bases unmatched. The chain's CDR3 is CASSGTSGSSYNEQFF. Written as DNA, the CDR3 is TGTGCCAGCAGCGGGACTAGCGGGAGCTCCTACAATGAGCAGTTCTTC.

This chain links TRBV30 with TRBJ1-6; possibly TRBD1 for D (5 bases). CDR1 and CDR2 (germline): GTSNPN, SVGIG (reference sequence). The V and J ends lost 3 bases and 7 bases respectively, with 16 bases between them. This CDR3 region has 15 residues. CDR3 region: CAWSAVATENSPLHF. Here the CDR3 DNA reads TGTGCCTGGAGCGCCGTCGCGACAGAGAATTCACCCCTCCACTTT.

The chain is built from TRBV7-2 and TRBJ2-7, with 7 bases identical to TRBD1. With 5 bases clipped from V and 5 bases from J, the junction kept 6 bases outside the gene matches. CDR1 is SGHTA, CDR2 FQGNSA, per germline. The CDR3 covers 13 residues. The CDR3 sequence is CASSRDSFNEQYF. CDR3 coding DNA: TGTGCCAGCAGCCGGGACAGTTTCAACGAGCAGTACTTC.

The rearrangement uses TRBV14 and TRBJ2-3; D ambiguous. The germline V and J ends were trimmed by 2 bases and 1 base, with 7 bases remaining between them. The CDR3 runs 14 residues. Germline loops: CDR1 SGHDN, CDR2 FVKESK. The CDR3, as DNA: TGTGCCAGCAGCCAACTAGTAGGCACAGATACGCAGTATTTT. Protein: CASSQLVGTDTQYF.

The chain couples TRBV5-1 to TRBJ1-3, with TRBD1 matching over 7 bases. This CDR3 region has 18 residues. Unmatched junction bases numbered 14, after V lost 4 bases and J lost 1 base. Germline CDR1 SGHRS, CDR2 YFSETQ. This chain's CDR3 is CASSQNAYRGTSGNTIYF. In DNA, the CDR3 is TGCGCCAGCAGCCAAAATGCCTACAGGGGTACGTCTGGAAACACCATATATTTT.

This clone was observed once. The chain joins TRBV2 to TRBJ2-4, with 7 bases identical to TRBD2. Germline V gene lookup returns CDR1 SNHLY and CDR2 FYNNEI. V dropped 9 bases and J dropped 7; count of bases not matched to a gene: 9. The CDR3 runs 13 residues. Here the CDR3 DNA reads TGTGCCAGTAGGGGAGGGTCGAGCAACATTCAGTACTTC. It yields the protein CASRGGSSNIQYF. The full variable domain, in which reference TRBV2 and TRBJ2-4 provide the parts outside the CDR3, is EPEVTQTPSHQVTQMGQEVILRCVPISNHLYFYWYRQILGQKVEFLVSFYNNEISEKSEIFDDQFSVERPDGSNFTLKIRSTKLEDSAMYFCASRGGSSNIQYFGAGTRLSVL.

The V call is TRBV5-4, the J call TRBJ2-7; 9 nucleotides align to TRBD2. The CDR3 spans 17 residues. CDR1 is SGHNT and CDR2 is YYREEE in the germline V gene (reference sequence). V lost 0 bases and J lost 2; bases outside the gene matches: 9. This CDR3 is CASSLVFARGGPYEQYF. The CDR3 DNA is TGTGCCAGCAGCTTGGTGTTTGCGCGGGGGGGCCCCTACGAGCAGTACTTC.

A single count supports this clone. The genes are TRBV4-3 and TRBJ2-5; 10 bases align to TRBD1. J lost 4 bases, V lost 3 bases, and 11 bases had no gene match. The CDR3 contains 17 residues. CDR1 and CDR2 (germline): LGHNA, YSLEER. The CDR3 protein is CASSQARDRGRGETQYF. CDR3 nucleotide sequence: TGCGCCAGCAGCCAGGCCCGGGACAGGGGCAGGGGAGAGACCCAGTACTTC.

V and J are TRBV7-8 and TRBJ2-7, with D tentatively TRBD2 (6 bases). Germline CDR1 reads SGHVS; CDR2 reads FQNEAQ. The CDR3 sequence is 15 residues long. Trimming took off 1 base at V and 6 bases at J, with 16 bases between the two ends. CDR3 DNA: TGTGCCAGCAGCTTAGGAGGGCGGGAAAGCGGCGAGCAGTACTTC. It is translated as CASSLGGRESGEQYF.

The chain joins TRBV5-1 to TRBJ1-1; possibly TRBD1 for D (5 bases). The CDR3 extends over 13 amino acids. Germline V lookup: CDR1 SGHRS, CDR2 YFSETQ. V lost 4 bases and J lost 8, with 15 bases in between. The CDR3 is CASSDQGFSEAFF. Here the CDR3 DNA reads TGCGCCAGCAGCGATCAGGGTTTCTCGGAAGCTTTCTTT.

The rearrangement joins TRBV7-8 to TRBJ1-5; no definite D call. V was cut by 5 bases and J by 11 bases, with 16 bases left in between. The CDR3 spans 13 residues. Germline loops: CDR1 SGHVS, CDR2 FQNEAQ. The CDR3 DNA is TGTGCCAGCAGCCCCCCGGGGTTGAGGTCCCAGCATTTT. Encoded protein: CASSPPGLRSQHF.